This entry features one T cell receptor (beta chain) sequence. The CDR3 runs to 15 residues. CDR1 and CDR2 from the germline V gene are LGHNA and YSLEER. V lost 4 bases, J lost 5 bases, and 4 bases stayed unmatched. This entry is derived from a study of PD-L1 blockade in urothelial cancer. Produced via immunoSEQ multiplex PCR; TCRdb's table is partial and in-frame only. The sample holds under 40,000 clones, over 75% seen once. The sample here was PBMCs, taken around atezolizumab (anti-PD-L1) treatment. The rearrangement joins TRBV4-3 to TRBJ2-1; 11 bases agree with TRBD2. The sequence was obtained from a man between 65 and 85 years old with urothelial cancer. CDR3 residues: CASSLEGLADNEQFF. CDR3 nucleotide sequence: TGCGCCAGCAGCCTAGAGGGACTAGCGGACAATGAGCAGTTCTTC.